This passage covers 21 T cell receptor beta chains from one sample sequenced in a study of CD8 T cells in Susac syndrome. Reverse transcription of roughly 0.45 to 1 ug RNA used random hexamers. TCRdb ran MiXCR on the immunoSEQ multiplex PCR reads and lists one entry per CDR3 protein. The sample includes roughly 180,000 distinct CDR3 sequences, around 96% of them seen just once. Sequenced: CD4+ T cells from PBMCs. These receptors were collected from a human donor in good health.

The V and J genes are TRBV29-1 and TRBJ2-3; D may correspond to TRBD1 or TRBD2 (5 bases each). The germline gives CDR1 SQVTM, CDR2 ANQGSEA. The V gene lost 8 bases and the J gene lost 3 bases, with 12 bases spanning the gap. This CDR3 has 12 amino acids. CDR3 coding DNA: TGCAGCTTACGGGACGCGACAGATACGCAGTATTTT. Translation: CSLRDATDTQYF.

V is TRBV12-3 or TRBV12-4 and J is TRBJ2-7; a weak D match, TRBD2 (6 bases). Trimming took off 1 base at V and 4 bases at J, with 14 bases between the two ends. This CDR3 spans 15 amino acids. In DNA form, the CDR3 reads TGTGCCAGCAGTTTAGGGCTAGCGAGATCGTACGAGCAGTACTTC. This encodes CASSLGLARSYEQYF.

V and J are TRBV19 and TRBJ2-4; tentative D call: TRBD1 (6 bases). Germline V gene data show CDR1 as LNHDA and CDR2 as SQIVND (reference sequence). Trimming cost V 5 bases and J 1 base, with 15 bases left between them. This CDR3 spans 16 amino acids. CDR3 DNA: TGTGCCAGTAGTCCGGGGAGACAGGCGGCCAAAAACATTCAGTACTTC. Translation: CASSPGRQAAKNIQYF.

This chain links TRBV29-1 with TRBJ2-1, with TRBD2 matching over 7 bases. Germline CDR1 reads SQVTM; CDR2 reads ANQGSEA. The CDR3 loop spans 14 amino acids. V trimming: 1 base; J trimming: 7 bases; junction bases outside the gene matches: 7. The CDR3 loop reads CSVEGEGGWNEQFF. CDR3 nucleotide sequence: TGCAGCGTTGAAGGGGAGGGAGGGTGGAATGAGCAGTTCTTC.

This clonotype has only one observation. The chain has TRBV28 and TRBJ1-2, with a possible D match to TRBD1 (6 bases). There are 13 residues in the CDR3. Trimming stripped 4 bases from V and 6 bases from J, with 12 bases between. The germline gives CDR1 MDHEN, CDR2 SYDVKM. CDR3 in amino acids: CASSSNRADGYTF. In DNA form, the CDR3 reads TGTGCCAGCAGTTCCAACAGGGCGGATGGCTACACCTTC.

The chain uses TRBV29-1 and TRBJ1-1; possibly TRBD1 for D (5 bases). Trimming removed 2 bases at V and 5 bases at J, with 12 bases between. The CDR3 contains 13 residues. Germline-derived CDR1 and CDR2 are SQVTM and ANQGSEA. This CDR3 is CSVERGKGTEAFF. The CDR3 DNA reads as TGCAGCGTTGAAAGGGGAAAAGGGACTGAAGCTTTCTTT.

The CDR3 protein is CASSFRQGDQPQHF. In DNA, the CDR3 is TGTGCCAGCAGTTTTCGGCAGGGCGATCAGCCCCAGCATTTT. This rearrangement joins TRBV27 to TRBJ1-5, with D perhaps matching TRBD1 (5 bases). Germline V lookup: CDR1 MNHEY, CDR2 SMNVEV (reference sequence). V dropped 3 bases and J dropped 5 bases, with 11 bases sitting between them. This CDR3 region has 14 residues.

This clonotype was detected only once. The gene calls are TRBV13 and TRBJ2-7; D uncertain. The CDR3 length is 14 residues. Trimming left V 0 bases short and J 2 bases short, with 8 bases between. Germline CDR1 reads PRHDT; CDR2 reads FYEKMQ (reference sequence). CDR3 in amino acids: CASSLGPATYEQYF. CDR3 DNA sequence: TGTGCCAGCAGCTTAGGCCCGGCAACCTACGAGCAGTACTTC.

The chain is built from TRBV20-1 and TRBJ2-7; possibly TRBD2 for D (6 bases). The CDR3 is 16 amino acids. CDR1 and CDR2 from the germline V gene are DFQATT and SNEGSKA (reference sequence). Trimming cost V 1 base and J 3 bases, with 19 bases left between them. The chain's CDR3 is CSARVFGVAENYEQYF. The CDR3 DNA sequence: TGCAGTGCTAGAGTTTTTGGGGTAGCGGAAAACTACGAGCAGTACTTC.

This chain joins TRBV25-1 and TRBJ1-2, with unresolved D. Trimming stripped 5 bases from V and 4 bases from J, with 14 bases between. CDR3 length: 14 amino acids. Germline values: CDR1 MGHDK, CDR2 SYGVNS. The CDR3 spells CASSPWAGIYGYTF. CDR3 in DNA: TGTGCCAGCAGTCCCTGGGCAGGCATCTATGGCTACACCTTC.

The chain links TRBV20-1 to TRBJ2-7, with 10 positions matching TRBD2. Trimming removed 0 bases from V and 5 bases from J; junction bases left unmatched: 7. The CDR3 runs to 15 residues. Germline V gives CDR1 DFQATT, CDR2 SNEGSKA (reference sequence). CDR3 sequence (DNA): TGCAGTGCTAGAGATCTACCTAGCGGGAGACACGAGCAGTACTTC. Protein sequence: CSARDLPSGRHEQYF.

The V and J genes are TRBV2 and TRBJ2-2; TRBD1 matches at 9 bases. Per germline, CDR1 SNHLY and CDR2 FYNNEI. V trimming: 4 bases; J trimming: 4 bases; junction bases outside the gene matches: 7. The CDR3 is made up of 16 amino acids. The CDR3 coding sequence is TGTGCCAGCAGTGGGCGACAGGGGGTCGTCACCGGGGAGCTGTTTTTT. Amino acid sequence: CASSGRQGVVTGELFF.

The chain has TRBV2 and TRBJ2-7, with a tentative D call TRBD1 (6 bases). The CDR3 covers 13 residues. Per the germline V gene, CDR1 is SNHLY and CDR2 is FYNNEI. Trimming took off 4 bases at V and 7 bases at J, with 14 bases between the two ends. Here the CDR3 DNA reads TGTGCCAGCAGTGGTACAGGGTTGGGGGAGCAGTACTTC. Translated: CASSGTGLGEQYF.

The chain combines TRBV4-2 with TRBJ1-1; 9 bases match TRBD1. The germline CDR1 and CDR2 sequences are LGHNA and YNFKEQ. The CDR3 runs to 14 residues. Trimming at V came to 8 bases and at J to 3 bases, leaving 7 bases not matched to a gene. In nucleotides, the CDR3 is TGTGCCAGCGGTAGGGACAGGGCGTACACTGAAGCTTTCTTT. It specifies CASGRDRAYTEAFF.

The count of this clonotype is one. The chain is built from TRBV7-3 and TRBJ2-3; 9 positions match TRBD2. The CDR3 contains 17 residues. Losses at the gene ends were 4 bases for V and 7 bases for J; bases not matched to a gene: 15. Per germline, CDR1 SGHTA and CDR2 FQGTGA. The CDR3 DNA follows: TGTGCCAGCAGCTGGGCCCCTAGCGGGATCCCCGGGAATACGCAGTATTTT. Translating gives CASSWAPSGIPGNTQYF.

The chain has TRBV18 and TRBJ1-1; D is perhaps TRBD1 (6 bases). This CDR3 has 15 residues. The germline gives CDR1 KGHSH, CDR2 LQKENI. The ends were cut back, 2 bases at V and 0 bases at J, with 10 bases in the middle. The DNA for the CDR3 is TGTGCCAGCTCACCATCGGGACACATGAACACTGAAGCTTTCTTT. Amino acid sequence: CASSPSGHMNTEAFF.

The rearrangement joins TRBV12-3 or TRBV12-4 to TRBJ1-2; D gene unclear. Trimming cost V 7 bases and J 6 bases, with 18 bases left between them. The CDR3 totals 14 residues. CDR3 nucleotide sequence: TGTGCCAGCACCACCCAGTTGGGAGGTAATGGCTACACCTTC. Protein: CASTTQLGGNGYTF.

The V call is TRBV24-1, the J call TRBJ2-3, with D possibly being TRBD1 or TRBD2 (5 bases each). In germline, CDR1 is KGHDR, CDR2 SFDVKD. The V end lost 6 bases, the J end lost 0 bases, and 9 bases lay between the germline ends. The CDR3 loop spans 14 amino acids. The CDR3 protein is CATSWGLSTDTQYF. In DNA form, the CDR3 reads TGTGCCACCAGTTGGGGGTTGAGCACAGATACGCAGTATTTT.

CDR3 DNA sequence: TGCAGTGCTAGAGATCTCCGGCTAGCGGGTAGCCTTAGCACAGATACGCAGTATTTT. It yields the protein CSARDLRLAGSLSTDTQYF. This chain links TRBV20-1 with TRBJ2-3; 8 bases line up with TRBD2. The V gene's germline CDR1 is DFQATT and CDR2 SNEGSKA (reference sequence). The V gene end was trimmed by 0 bases and the J gene end by 0 bases; junction bases not matched to a gene: 14. The length of the CDR3 is 19 residues.

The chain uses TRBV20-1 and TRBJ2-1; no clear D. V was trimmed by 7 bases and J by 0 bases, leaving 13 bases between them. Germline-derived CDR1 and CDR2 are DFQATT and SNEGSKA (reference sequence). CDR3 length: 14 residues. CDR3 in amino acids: CSVPRVASYNEQFF. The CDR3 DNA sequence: TGCAGTGTCCCTCGGGTAGCCTCCTACAATGAGCAGTTCTTC.

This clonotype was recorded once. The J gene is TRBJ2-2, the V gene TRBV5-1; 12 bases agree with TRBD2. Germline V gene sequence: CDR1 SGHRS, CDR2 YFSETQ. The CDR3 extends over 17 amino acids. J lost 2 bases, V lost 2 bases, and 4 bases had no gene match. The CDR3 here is CASSLLAGGQNTGELFF. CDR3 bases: TGCGCCAGCAGCTTACTAGCGGGAGGACAAAACACCGGGGAGCTGTTTTTT.